This paragraph reports one T cell receptor beta chain. Its antigen is undetermined. RNA was isolated and reverse transcribed to cDNA, the sequencing template. Repertoires were generated with immunoSEQ multiplex PCR, while TCRdb's copy carries only in-frame clones and drops some. This repertoire shows 95,000 to 120,000 clones, approximately 59% found once; its top ten account for 20% to 25%. From germline, CDR1 is SGHTA and CDR2 FQGNSA. Trimming took 4 bases from V and 1 from J, leaving 13 bases between them. The CDR3 spans 15 residues. This sample stems from a study of CD8+ T cells in alopecia areata. General study results and limits: Against the mouse data, patients shared TCRs less clearly, possibly for HLA reasons. Scalp specimens additionally yield sequences from normal skin's resident alphabeta T cells. Higher clonality than in normal scalp was seen in lesional scalp, especially alopecia totalis/universalis.

This chain links TRBV7-2 with TRBJ1-2; D is unresolved. The receptor was derived from a human donor in good health. The sequenced material came from CD8+ T cells sorted from blood. In DNA form, the CDR3 reads TGTGCCAGCAGCTACCCGGGGAGGGATAACTATGGCTACACCTTC. Amino acid sequence: CASSYPGRDNYGYTF.